The rows below give T cell receptor beta chains drawn from one sample of a study of neoadjuvant anti-PD-1 for oral cavity cancer. Measured with immunoSEQ multiplex PCR; TCRdb has only the in-frame clones, and not every one. The table has 80,000 to 95,000 clones, approximately 80% seen once. The sample was PBMCs, taken before nivolumab (anti-PD-1) treatment. The receptors come from a person between 40 and 85 years old with oral cavity squamous cell carcinoma. The CDR3 runs from the conserved cysteine through the conserved F or W. A D gene is named only where the DNA matches it firmly. Rows may omit the clone size; those that give it use once, few, many or a size class.

CDR3nt	CDR3aa	j_gene	len	abundance	v_gene	d_gene
TGTGCCAGCAGTGCAGCTTTTGAGCAGTTCTTC	CASSAAFEQFF	TRBJ2-1	11	-	TRBV6-1	-
TGCGCCAGCCATCAGCGGGAGTACCCCAATTCCTACAATGAGCAGTTCTTC	CASHQREYPNSYNEQFF	TRBJ2-1	17	-	TRBV5-1	TRBD2
TGTGCCATCAGTGATAAAGCGGGAGGGCCCTACGAGCAGTACTTC	CAISDKAGGPYEQYF	TRBJ2-7	15	-	TRBV10-3	TRBD2
TGTGCCTGGAGTACCGGGGAGCTATATAGCAATCAGCCCCAGCATTTT	CAWSTGELYSNQPQHF	TRBJ1-5	16	-	TRBV30	-
TGTGCCAGCAGTCCCGGGGGGGCCGGGAGCGAGCAGTACTTC	CASSPGGAGSEQYF	TRBJ2-7	14	few	TRBV27	TRBD2
TGTGCCAGCAGCTTAACTACACTCCCTTTAGAGCAGTACTTC	CASSLTTLPLEQYF	TRBJ2-7	14	once	TRBV7-9	-
TGCGCCAGCAGCCAAGATGGGAGCGCGGGAGCGGAGACCCAGTACTTC	CASSQDGSAGAETQYF	TRBJ2-5	16	few	TRBV4-1	TRBD2
TGTGCCAGCAGTCCCGCCCCCGTTCAAGAGACCCAGTACTTC	CASSPAPVQETQYF	TRBJ2-5	14	-	TRBV28	-
TGTGCCAGCCACGGACAGGGGAACACTGAAGCTTTCTTT	CASHGQGNTEAFF	TRBJ1-1	13	-	TRBV10-3	TRBD1
TGCAGCGTTGGGGGAGGCACCGGGGAGCTGTTTTTT	CSVGGGTGELFF	TRBJ2-2	12	-	TRBV29-1	-
TGTGCCAGCAGTGCCTCCTACGAGCAGTACTTC	CASSASYEQYF	TRBJ2-7	11	-	TRBV28	-
TGTGCCAGTACGCCTGGGACAGGAATTAACTATGGCTACACCTTC	CASTPGTGINYGYTF	TRBJ1-2	15	-	TRBV19	TRBD1
TGTGCCAGCAGTTCCCTGATGGTAGCGGACCGCTACAATGAGCAGTTCTTC	CASSSLMVADRYNEQFF	TRBJ2-1	17	-	TRBV28	-
TGTGCCAGTAGTGGACGTTACAATGAGCAGTTCTTC	CASSGRYNEQFF	TRBJ2-1	12	-	TRBV19	-
TGTGCCAGCAGCCTCGTTGTGGGGGCTGGAAACACCATATATTTT	CASSLVVGAGNTIYF	TRBJ1-3	15	-	TRBV2	-
TGCAGCGTTACTAGCGGGGACACAGATACGCAGTATTTT	CSVTSGDTDTQYF	TRBJ2-3	13	-	TRBV29-1	TRBD2
TGTGCCAGGGACAAAGAGTACAATGAGCAGTTCTTC	CARDKEYNEQFF	TRBJ2-1	12	once	TRBV30	-
TGTGCCAGCAGTGAACTCGGGACAGGCACAGATACGCAGTATTTT	CASSELGTGTDTQYF	TRBJ2-3	15	-	TRBV2	TRBD1
TGTGCCAGCAGTTACGGTTCTAGCGGGAGGGGAGAGCAGTACTTC	CASSYGSSGRGEQYF	TRBJ2-7	15	-	TRBV6-5	TRBD2
TGCGCCAGCAGCCCGATAGCGGGAGTGGGCACAGATACGCAGTATTTT	CASSPIAGVGTDTQYF	TRBJ2-3	16	-	TRBV4-1	TRBD2
TGTGCCAGCAGCCACGAGGGCGCGTACACCGGGGAGCTGTTTTTT	CASSHEGAYTGELFF	TRBJ2-2	15	-	TRBV5-4	-
TGTGCCAGCAGCCTAGGACAGGGGGGGTTAGGCACTGAAGCTTTCTTT	CASSLGQGGLGTEAFF	TRBJ1-1	16	-	TRBV7-6	TRBD1
TGTGCCAGCAGCTTGAGGGAGACCCAGTACTTC	CASSLRETQYF	TRBJ2-5	11	-	TRBV5-6	-
TGTGCCAGCAGTCCGAGACTAGCGGGAGGTTTAGGAGATACGCAGTATTTT	CASSPRLAGGLGDTQYF	TRBJ2-3	17	-	TRBV27	TRBD2
TGTGCCAGCAGCTCCGCGGGACTAGCGGGAGAGGAGCAGTACTTC	CASSSAGLAGEEQYF	TRBJ2-7	15	once	TRBV7-2	TRBD2
TGTGCCAGCAGTCGAGAAGGGAACAGTCAGCCCCAGCATTTT	CASSREGNSQPQHF	TRBJ1-5	14	-	TRBV2	-
TGTGCCAGCAGCTTGGCTGGGGAAAAGACCCAGTACTTC	CASSLAGEKTQYF	TRBJ2-5	13	-	TRBV5-4	-
TGTGCCAGCAGCACGGGGGAAAGCTCTGGGGCCAACGTCCTGACTTTC	CASSTGESSGANVLTF	TRBJ2-6	16	-	TRBV5-4	-
TGCGCCAGCAGCTTCGACACTGAGCAGTTCTTC	CASSFDTEQFF	TRBJ2-1	11	-	TRBV5-1	-
TGTGCCAGTAGTATTCAAGTTAATCAGCCCCAGCATTTT	CASSIQVNQPQHF	TRBJ1-5	13	-	TRBV19	-
TGCGCCAGCAGCTTGGGCTCACTAGCGAGACTGAACACAGATACGCAGTATTTT	CASSLGSLARLNTDTQYF	TRBJ2-3	18	-	TRBV5-1	TRBD2
TGTGCCAGCAGGAAAATCATAGAAGCTTTCTTT	CASRKIIEAFF	TRBJ1-1	11	-	TRBV6-5	-
TGTGCCATCAGTGAGACCTCGACAGGGGGCATAGCGAATCAGCCCCAGCATTTT	CAISETSTGGIANQPQHF	TRBJ1-5	18	-	TRBV10-3	TRBD1
TGTGCCAGCAGTGACTCCGGTCATAACTATGGCTACACCTTC	CASSDSGHNYGYTF	TRBJ1-2	14	-	TRBV2	-
TGCAGCGCCCGACAGGGGATAGAGACCCAGTACTTC	CSARQGIETQYF	TRBJ2-5	12	-	TRBV29-1	TRBD1
TGTGCCAGCAGTCCCTGGGGACAGGACTATGGCTACACCTTC	CASSPWGQDYGYTF	TRBJ1-2	14	-	TRBV27	TRBD1
TGTGCCAGCGGGGAGGGGGAGGGCACGGACACCGGGGAGCTGTTTTTT	CASGEGEGTDTGELFF	TRBJ2-2	16	-	TRBV9	-
TGTGCCAGCAGCTTGCGGGGAGGGTACAATGAGCAGTTCTTC	CASSLRGGYNEQFF	TRBJ2-1	14	few	TRBV5-4	TRBD2
TGTGCCAGCAGACCCGGGACAGGCCAAGAGACCCAGTACTTC	CASRPGTGQETQYF	TRBJ2-5	14	-	TRBV2	TRBD1
TGTGCCAGCAGCCTCCATGGGCAGGACTACACCTTC	CASSLHGQDYTF	TRBJ1-2	12	-	TRBV7-3	-
TGTGCCAGCAGTGTGGACGGAGATACGCAGTATTTT	CASSVDGDTQYF	TRBJ2-3	12	-	TRBV6-1	-